This TCR beta chain was documented in a study of beta chain features in type 1 diabetes. The germline CDR1 and CDR2 sequences are PRHDT and FYEKMQ (reference sequence). The CDR3 extends over 12 amino acids. V gave up 6 bases and J gave up 11 bases; unmatched junction bases: 7. All of the isolated RNA was reverse transcribed, so expressed TCRB transcripts were sequenced. Assay used: immunoSEQ multiplex PCR; TCRdb lists only in-frame clones, some missing. In the table there are roughly 400,000 clones, 8% to 10% of which are singletons. Concerning this clone itself: Its antigen is not identified.

Findings and limits, study-wide: For Type 1 diabetes patients, all four CD4+ subsets carried TCRB CDR3s that were moderately but significantly shorter.

The sequenced sample was central memory CD4+ T cells from blood. The chain recombines TRBV13 with TRBJ2-5; 9 bases fit TRBD1. This TCR came from a man younger than 40 with type 1 diabetes. The CDR3 bases are TGTGCCAGCAGACAGGGGGCGGGTGAGCAGTACTTC. This encodes CASRQGAGEQYF.